This T cell receptor beta chain is drawn from a study of blood T cell repertoires in COVID-19. Turning to the study itself: Material from acute and convalescent COVID-19 was sourced from the United States, Italy and Spain. T cells, B-cell-depleted T cells, or PBMCs provided the cDNA or gDNA that served as material.

Deletions cut 5 bases from V and 5 bases from J, with 10 bases between. The CDR3 length is 13 residues. Per germline, CDR1 KGHSH and CDR2 LQKENI. How the authors handled the data: The authors estimated nucleated cell counts from reference gene primer amplification. Measured with immunoSEQ multiplex PCR; TCRdb has only the in-frame clones, and not every one. V, J and clone size reflect that table, while D and trimming were determined from the DNA. The sample lists roughly 100,000 clones, around nine tenths occurring once. The chain combines TRBV18 with TRBJ1-5; a weak D match, TRBD1 (5 bases). The sequencing input was peripheral blood. This receptor was identified in a human donor in a cohort sampled during active COVID-19. CDR3 DNA sequence: TGTGCCAGCTCAAACGAAGGGGATCAGCCCCAGCATTTT. Residues: CASSNEGDQPQHF.